This TCR beta chain was sequenced for a study of cytomegalovirus exposure and HLA in healthy donors. Study conclusions and caveats: A few of the chains that were CMV-associated were confirmed in vitro to be specific for CMV antigens.

Trimming cost V 3 bases and J 0 bases, with 9 bases left between them. The length of the CDR3 is 15 residues. The germline V gene encodes CDR1 SNHLY and CDR2 FYNNEI. As for this clone: Its antigen is undetermined.

The PCR had 60 Vbeta and 13 Jbeta primers. Data came from immunoSEQ multiplex PCR; TCRdb stores just in-frame clones and leaves some out. The table has more than 100,000 clones, approximately 87% seen once; the top ten hold over 1.5%. This clonotype was obtained from a man between 35 and 55 years old in good health and CMV-seronegative. Sequenced sample: PBMCs. The J gene is TRBJ1-3, the V gene TRBV2, with D perhaps TRBD1 (6 bases). The DNA for the CDR3 is TGTGCCAGCAGTGACGGACAGTACTCTGGAAACACCATATATTTT. Translated, it gives CASSDGQYSGNTIYF. Supplemented by reference TRBV2 and TRBJ1-3, the full variable domain reads EPEVTQTPSHQVTQMGQEVILRCVPISNHLYFYWYRQILGQKVEFLVSFYNNEISEKSEIFDDQFSVERPDGSNFTLKIRSTKLEDSAMYFCASSDGQYSGNTIYFGEGSWLTVV.